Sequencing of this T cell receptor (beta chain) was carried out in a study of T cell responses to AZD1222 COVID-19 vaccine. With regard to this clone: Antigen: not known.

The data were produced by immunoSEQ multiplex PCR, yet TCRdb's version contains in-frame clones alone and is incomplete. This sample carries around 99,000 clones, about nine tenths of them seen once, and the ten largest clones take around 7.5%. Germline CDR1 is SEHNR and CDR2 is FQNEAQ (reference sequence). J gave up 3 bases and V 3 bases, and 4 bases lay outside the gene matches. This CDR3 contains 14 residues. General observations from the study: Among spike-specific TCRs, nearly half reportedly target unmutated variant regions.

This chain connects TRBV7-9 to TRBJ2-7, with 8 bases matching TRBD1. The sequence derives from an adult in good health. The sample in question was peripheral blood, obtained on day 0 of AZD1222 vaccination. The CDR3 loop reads CASSFDRGVYEQYF. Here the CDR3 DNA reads TGTGCCAGCAGCTTCGACAGGGGAGTCTACGAGCAGTACTTC.